The present T cell receptor beta chain was sequenced within a study of T cells in localized non-small cell lung cancer. Regarding the study as a whole: The tumor had only one region sequenced, so heterogeneity remains possible.

This clone appeared a single time. What it recognizes is unknown. Libraries were prepared by immunoSEQ multiplex PCR; TCRdb keeps only in-frame clonotypes and omits some of them. This sample has about 29,000 clones; 89% occur once, and the top ten carry approximately 10%. Source: peripheral blood, taken before any cancer treatment. The receptor comes from a woman aged 35 to 70 with stage I lung adenocarcinoma.

The CDR3 DNA sequence: TGTGCCAGTAGTATACAGGGGATTGAGCAGTTCTTC. Its protein product is CASSIQGIEQFF. This chain links TRBV19 with TRBJ2-1, with D possibly TRBD1 on 6 matching bases. V was cut by 2 bases and J by 9 bases, with 8 bases left in between. Germline CDR1 LNHDA, CDR2 SQIVND (reference sequence). This CDR3 has 12 residues.